This TCR beta chain is drawn from a study of OX40 agonist ivuxolimab in advanced cancers. As for the study in general: Patients received ivuxolimab, an agonistic anti-OX40 (CD134) antibody. Patients with hepatocellular carcinoma, melanoma, renal cell or head and neck cancer made up the dose-escalation patients. Subjects had a mean age of about 65 years, with a range of 23 to 79; around 80% were male. Study results and limitations: On average, CD8+ T cells had more expanded clones than CD4+.

Comment on this clone: The antigen is unknown.

The V gene's germline CDR1 is SQVTM and CDR2 ANQGSEA. V shed 4 bases, J shed 2 bases, and the junction held 7 bases outside the gene matches. The length of the CDR3 is 14 residues. Some clones are missing from TCRdb's copy, which holds only in-frame ones; the method was immunoSEQ multiplex PCR. Of about 22,000 clones in the sample, roughly 86% were seen once. This TCR came from an adult with an advanced solid tumor such as melanoma, head and neck, liver or kidney cancer. The chain uses TRBV29-1 and TRBJ1-2; 7 nucleotides agree with TRBD1. The sequences come from CD4+ or CD8+ T cells sorted from blood, collected in a trial of the OX40 agonist ivuxolimab. CDR3 sequence: CSVVPGGGNYGYTF. As DNA, the CDR3 is TGCAGCGTTGTACCGGGAGGGGGCAACTATGGCTACACCTTC.